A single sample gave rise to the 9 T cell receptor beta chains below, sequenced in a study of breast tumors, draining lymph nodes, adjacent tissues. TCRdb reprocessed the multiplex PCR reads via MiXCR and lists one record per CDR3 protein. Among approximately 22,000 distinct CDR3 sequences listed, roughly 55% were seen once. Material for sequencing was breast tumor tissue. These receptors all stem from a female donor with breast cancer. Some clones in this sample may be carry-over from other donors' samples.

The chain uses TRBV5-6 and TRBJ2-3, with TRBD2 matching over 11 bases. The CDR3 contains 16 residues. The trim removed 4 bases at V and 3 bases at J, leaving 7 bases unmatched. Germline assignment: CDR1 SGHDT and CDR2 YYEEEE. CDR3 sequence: CASSPPLAGVTDTQYF. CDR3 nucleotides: TGTGCCAGCAGCCCCCCACTAGCGGGAGTGACAGATACGCAGTATTTT.

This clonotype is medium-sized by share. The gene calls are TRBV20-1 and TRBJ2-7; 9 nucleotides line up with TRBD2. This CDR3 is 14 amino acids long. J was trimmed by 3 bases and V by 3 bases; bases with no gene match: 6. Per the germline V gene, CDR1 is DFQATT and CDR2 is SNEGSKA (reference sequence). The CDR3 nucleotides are TGCAGTGCTAGTTCGGCTAGCGGGAACTACGAGCAGTACTTC. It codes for CSASSASGNYEQYF.

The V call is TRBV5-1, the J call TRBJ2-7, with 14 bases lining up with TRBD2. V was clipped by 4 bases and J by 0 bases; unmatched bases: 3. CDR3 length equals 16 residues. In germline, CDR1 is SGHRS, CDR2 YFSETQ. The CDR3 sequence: CASSRTSGRSSYEQYF. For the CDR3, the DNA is TGCGCCAGCAGCCGGACTAGCGGGAGGAGCTCCTACGAGCAGTACTTC.

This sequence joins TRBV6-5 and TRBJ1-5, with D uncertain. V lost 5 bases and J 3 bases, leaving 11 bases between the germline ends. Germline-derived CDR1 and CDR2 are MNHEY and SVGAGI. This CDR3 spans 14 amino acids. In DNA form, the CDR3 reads TGTGCCAGCAGTGAACGAGGGTTCAATCAGCCCCAGCATTTT. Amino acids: CASSERGFNQPQHF.

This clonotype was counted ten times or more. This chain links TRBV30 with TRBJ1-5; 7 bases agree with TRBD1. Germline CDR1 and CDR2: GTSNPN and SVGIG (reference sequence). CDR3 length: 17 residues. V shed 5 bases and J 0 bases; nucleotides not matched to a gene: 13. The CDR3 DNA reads TGTGCCTGGTCCCATGGACAGGACTATTATAGCAATCAGCCCCAGCATTTT. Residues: CAWSHGQDYYSNQPQHF.

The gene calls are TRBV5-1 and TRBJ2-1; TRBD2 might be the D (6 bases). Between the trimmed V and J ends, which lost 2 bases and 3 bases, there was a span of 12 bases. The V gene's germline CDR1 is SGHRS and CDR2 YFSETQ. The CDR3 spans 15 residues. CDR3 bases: TGCGCCAGCAGCTTCGCGGGGACCGTCTACAATGAGCAGTTCTTC. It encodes CASSFAGTVYNEQFF.

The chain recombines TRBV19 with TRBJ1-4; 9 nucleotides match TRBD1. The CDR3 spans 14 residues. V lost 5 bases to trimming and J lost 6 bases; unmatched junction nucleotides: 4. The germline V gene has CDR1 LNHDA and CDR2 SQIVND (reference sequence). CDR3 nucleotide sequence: TGTGCCAGTAGTGGAGGGACAGGGTATGAAAAACTGTTTTTT. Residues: CASSGGTGYEKLFF.

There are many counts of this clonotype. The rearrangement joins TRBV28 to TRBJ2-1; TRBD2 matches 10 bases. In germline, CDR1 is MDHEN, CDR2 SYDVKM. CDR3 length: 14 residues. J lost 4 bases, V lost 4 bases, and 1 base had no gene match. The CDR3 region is CASSSSGSYNEQFF. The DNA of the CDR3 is TGTGCCAGCAGTTCTAGCGGGAGTTACAATGAGCAGTTCTTC.

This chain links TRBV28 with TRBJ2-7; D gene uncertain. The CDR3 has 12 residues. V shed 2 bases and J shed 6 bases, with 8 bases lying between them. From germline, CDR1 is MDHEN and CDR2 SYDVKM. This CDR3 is CASSLDLLEQYF. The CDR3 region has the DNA TGTGCCAGCAGTTTAGATTTACTCGAGCAGTACTTC.